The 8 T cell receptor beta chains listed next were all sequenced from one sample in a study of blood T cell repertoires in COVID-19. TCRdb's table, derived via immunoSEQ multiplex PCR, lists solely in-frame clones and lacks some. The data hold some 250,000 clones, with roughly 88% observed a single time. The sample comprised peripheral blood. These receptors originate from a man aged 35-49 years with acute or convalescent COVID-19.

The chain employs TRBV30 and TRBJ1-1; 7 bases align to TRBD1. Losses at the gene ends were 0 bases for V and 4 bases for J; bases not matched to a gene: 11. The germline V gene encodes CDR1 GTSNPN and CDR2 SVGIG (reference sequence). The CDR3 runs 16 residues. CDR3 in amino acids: CAWSVTRDRLGTEAFF. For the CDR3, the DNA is TGTGCCTGGAGTGTCACCCGGGACAGATTGGGCACTGAAGCTTTCTTT.

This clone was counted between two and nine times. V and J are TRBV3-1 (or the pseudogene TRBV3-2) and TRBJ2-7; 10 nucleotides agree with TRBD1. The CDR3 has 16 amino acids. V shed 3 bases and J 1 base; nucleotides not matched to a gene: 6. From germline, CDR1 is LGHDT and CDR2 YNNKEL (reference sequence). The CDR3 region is CASSQLPGQGSYEQYF. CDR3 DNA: TGTGCCAGCAGCCAGCTCCCGGGACAGGGGTCCTACGAGCAGTACTTC.

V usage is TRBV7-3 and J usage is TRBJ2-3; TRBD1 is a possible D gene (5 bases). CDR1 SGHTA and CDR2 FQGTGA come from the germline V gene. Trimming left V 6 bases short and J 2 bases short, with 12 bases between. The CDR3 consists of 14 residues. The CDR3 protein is CASSPRRVTDTQYF. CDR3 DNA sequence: TGTGCCAGCAGTCCCCGCAGGGTCACAGATACGCAGTATTTT.

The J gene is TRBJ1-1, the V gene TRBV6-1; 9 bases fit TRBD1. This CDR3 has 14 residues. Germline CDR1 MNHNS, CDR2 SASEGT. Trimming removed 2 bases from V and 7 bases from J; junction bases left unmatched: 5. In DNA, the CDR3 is TGTGCCAGCAGTGAATTTTTGGGACAGGGTGAAGCTTTCTTT. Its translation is CASSEFLGQGEAFF.

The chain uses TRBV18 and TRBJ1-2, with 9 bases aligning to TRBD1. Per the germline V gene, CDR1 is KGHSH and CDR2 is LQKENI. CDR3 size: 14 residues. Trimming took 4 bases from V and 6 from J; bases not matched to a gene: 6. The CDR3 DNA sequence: TGTGCCAGCTCACTAGGGACAGGGAAGGATGGCTACACCTTC. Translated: CASSLGTGKDGYTF. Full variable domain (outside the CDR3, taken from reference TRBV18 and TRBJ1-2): NAGVMQNPRHLVRRRGQEARLRCSPMKGHSHVYWYRQLPEEGLKFMVYLQKENIIDESGMPKERFSAEFPKEGPSILRIQQVVRGDSAAYFCASSLGTGKDGYTFGSGTRLTVV.

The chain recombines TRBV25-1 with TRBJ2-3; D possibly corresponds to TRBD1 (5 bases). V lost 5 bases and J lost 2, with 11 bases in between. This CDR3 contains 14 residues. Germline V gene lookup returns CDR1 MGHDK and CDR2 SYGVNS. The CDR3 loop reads CASSPGQITDTQYF. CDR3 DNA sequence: TGTGCCAGCAGTCCAGGGCAAATCACAGATACGCAGTATTTT. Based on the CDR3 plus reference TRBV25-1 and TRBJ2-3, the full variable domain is EADIYQTPRYLVIGTGKKITLECSQTMGHDKMYWYQQDPGMELHLIHYSYGVNSTEKGDLSSESTVSRIRTEHFPLTLESARPSHTSQYLCASSPGQITDTQYFGPGTRLTVL.

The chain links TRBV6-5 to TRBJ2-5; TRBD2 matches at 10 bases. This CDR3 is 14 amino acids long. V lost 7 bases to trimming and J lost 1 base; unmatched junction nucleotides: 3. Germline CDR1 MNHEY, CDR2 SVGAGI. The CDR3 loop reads CASTWTSGQETQYF. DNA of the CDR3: TGTGCCAGCACCTGGACTAGCGGCCAAGAGACCCAGTACTTC.

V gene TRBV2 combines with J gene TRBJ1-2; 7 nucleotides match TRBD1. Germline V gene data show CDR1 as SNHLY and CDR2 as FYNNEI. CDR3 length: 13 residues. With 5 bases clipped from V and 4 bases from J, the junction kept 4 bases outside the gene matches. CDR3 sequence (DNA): TGTGCCAGCAGTTTGAACAGGGGCTATGGCTACACCTTC. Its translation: CASSLNRGYGYTF.